These 25 T cell receptor beta chains originate from one sample sequenced in a study of OX40 agonist ivuxolimab in advanced cancers. The assay was immunoSEQ multiplex PCR, and TCRdb's table has in-frame clones only and misses some. Here the sample spans roughly 71,000 clones, roughly 84% being singletons. The sequencing here drew on CD4+ or CD8+ T cells sorted from blood, taken in a trial of the OX40 agonist ivuxolimab. All receptors derive from an adult with an advanced solid tumor such as melanoma, head and neck, liver or kidney cancer.

J is TRBJ1-5 and V is TRBV2; TRBD1 matches at 11 bases. Germline CDR1 SNHLY, CDR2 FYNNEI. Germline trimming cut 5 bases from V and 7 bases from J; bases unmatched to any gene: 7. The CDR3 extends over 15 amino acids. The CDR3 is CASSPGGQGAQPQHF. Here the CDR3 DNA reads TGTGCCAGCAGTCCAGGCGGACAGGGGGCCCAGCCCCAGCATTTT.

The V call is TRBV19, the J call TRBJ2-7, with a tentative D call TRBD2 (6 bases). The V and J ends lost 5 bases and 0 bases respectively, with 14 bases between them. The CDR3 has 15 residues. Germline V gives CDR1 LNHDA, CDR2 SQIVND (reference sequence). CDR3 in DNA: TGTGCCAGTAGTTCCCGGGGGACGAGCTCCTACGAGCAGTACTTC. As protein: CASSSRGTSSYEQYF. Together with reference TRBV19 and TRBJ2-7, the CDR3 gives the full variable domain: DGGITQSPKYLFRKEGQNVTLSCEQNLNHDAMYWYRQDPGQGLRLIYYSQIVNDFQKGDIAEGYSVSREKKESFPLTVTSAQKNPTAFYLCASSSRGTSSYEQYFGPGTRLTVT.

Note on this clone: At one of its ends the junction is not consistent with the germline gene, which may arise from a read error. At the DNA level, this CDR3 is encoded by other sequences in the same sample as well. The J gene is TRBJ2-7, the V gene TRBV4-3; possible D gene TRBD1, 5 bases. Germline CDR1 LGHNA, CDR2 YSLEER. The CDR3 runs 17 residues. The CDR3 coding sequence is TGCGCCAGCAGCCAGAGGCAGGGTGCTTTCTGGTCCTCCGAGCAGTACTTC. Translation gives CASSQRQGAFWSSEQYF.

The chain carries TRBV5-1 and TRBJ1-5; maybe TRBD1 (5 bases). Trimming took off 0 bases at V and 6 bases at J, with 16 bases between the two ends. Germline lookup yields CDR1 SGHRS and CDR2 YFSETQ. This CDR3 contains 16 residues. The CDR3 loop is CASSLEGWGSGQPQHF. The CDR3 DNA follows: TGCGCCAGCAGCTTGGAGGGGTGGGGTAGCGGTCAGCCCCAGCATTTT.

Only a few counts were recorded for this clone. The chain recombines TRBV5-4 with TRBJ1-1; no firm D call. Germline V CDR1 and CDR2: SGHNT, YYREEE (reference sequence). The V end was cut by 2 bases, the J end by 10 bases, with 18 bases between. CDR3 size: 14 residues. The CDR3 protein is CASSFYTERYSAFF. CDR3 coding DNA: TGTGCCAGCAGCTTTTACACAGAGCGGTATTCAGCTTTCTTT.

The V call is TRBV5-1, the J call TRBJ2-5; D unresolved. V dropped 2 bases and J dropped 1 base, with 9 bases sitting between them. Germline CDR1 is SGHRS and CDR2 is YFSETQ. The CDR3 is 14 residues long. CDR3: CASSLFQVQETQYF. As DNA, the CDR3 is TGCGCCAGCAGCTTATTCCAGGTCCAAGAGACCCAGTACTTC.

This sequence joins TRBV5-1 and TRBJ2-1; D is ambiguous. Looked up from germline, CDR1 is SGHRS and CDR2 is YFSETQ. The CDR3 runs 16 residues. V was shortened by 3 bases and J by 3 bases, with 16 bases between the two germline ends. CDR3 loop: CASSSTGSPSYNEQFF. DNA for the CDR3: TGCGCCAGCAGCTCGACTGGTAGCCCGAGCTACAATGAGCAGTTCTTC. Variable domain in full (rest from reference TRBV5-1 and TRBJ2-1): KAGVTQTPRYLIKTRGQQVTLSCSPISGHRSVSWYQQTPGQGLQFLFEYFSETQRNKGNFPGRFSGRQFSNSRSEMNVSTLELGDSALYLCASSSTGSPSYNEQFFGPGTRLTVL.

Notes on this clone: Other DNA sequences from this sample encode an identical CDR3 as well. The chain links TRBV6-5 to TRBJ1-5; 11 nucleotides align to TRBD1. The V and J ends lost 5 bases and 7 bases, in that order; junction bases with no gene match: 7. Germline V gene lookup returns CDR1 MNHEY and CDR2 SVGAGI. This CDR3 has 15 amino acids. This CDR3 is CASSPGTGGGQPQHF. For the CDR3, the DNA is TGTGCCAGCAGTCCCGGGACAGGGGGTGGACAGCCCCAGCATTTT.

The chain employs TRBV19 and TRBJ1-2; D unclear. The CDR3 is 14 residues long. With 7 bases removed from V and 3 bases from J, the gap between germline ends came to 15 bases. In germline, CDR1 is LNHDA, CDR2 SQIVND (reference sequence). The CDR3 sequence: CASKMGISYYGYTF. In DNA, the CDR3 is TGTGCCAGTAAAATGGGGATATCGTACTATGGCTACACCTTC.

V usage is TRBV27 and J usage is TRBJ2-7; the D is unclear. Trimming took 3 bases from V and 0 from J, leaving 6 bases between them. Germline CDR1 and CDR2: MNHEY and SMNVEV (reference sequence). This CDR3 has 13 residues. The CDR3 DNA sequence: TGTGCCAGCAGTTTTTACGGCTCCTACGAGCAGTACTTC. Protein sequence: CASSFYGSYEQYF.

This clone occurred a few times. The chain is built from TRBV6-1 and TRBJ1-2; 7 nucleotides match TRBD1. The V and J ends lost 5 bases and 8 bases, in that order; junction bases with no gene match: 8. Germline CDR1 and CDR2: MNHNS and SASEGT. CDR3 length: 13 amino acids. As DNA, the CDR3 is TGTGCCAGCAGTCCCCGAGGGGGCCGGGGCTACACCTTC. Residues: CASSPRGGRGYTF.

The chain joins TRBV19 to TRBJ2-7; possible D gene TRBD2, 6 bases. The germline CDR1 and CDR2 sequences are LNHDA and SQIVND (reference sequence). V was pared by 3 bases and J by 1 base, with 10 bases between. The CDR3 length is 14 residues. This CDR3 reads CASSIGGTSYEQYF. The CDR3 nucleotides are TGTGCCAGTAGTATCGGCGGGACTTCCTACGAGCAGTACTTC.

The J gene is TRBJ2-7, the V gene TRBV27; 9 positions agree with TRBD2. The CDR3 extends over 15 amino acids. The V segment lost 4 bases and the J segment 4 bases; nucleotides outside the gene matches: 8. Germline loops: CDR1 MNHEY, CDR2 SMNVEV (reference sequence). The CDR3 sequence is CASSSIAGESYEQYF. CDR3 in DNA: TGTGCCAGCAGTTCCATAGCGGGAGAGAGTTACGAGCAGTACTTC.

The chain is built from TRBV28 and TRBJ1-2, with D perhaps TRBD1 (6 bases). CDR1 is MDHEN and CDR2 is SYDVKM in the germline V gene. The CDR3 consists of 17 residues. V dropped 3 bases and J dropped 1 base, with 18 bases sitting between them. The CDR3 loop reads CASSFYLGGALNYGYTF. For the CDR3, the DNA is TGTGCCAGCAGTTTTTATTTGGGGGGGGCCCTTAACTATGGCTACACCTTC.

This rearrangement joins TRBV5-1 to TRBJ2-7, with 10 bases fitting TRBD1. This CDR3 region has 16 residues. Per germline, CDR1 SGHRS and CDR2 YFSETQ. Germline trimming cut 4 bases from V and 6 bases from J; bases unmatched to any gene: 13. The CDR3 here is CASSEGLGQGRPEQYF. In DNA form, the CDR3 reads TGCGCCAGCAGCGAGGGGTTGGGACAGGGGAGGCCCGAGCAGTACTTC.

The J gene is TRBJ1-1, the V gene TRBV5-1, with D possibly TRBD1 on 5 matching bases. Trimming removed 5 bases from V and 3 bases from J, with 17 bases in between. Germline CDR1 reads SGHRS; CDR2 reads YFSETQ. The CDR3 extends over 15 amino acids. CDR3 loop: CASRPKRDPHTEAFF. The CDR3, as DNA: TGCGCCAGCAGGCCAAAGAGGGACCCTCACACTGAAGCTTTCTTT.

The J gene is TRBJ2-6, the V gene TRBV29-1; no definite D call. Germline-derived CDR1 and CDR2 are SQVTM and ANQGSEA. This CDR3 comprises 13 residues. The V end lost 4 bases, the J end lost 0 bases, and 4 bases lay between the germline ends. The CDR3 here is CSVVSSGANVLTF. DNA of the CDR3: TGCAGCGTTGTGAGCTCTGGGGCCAACGTCCTGACTTTC.

The chain has TRBV19 and TRBJ2-3; TRBD1 or TRBD2 may be the D gene (5 bases each). Germline V gene sequence: CDR1 LNHDA, CDR2 SQIVND (reference sequence). The ends were cut back, 6 bases at V and 4 bases at J, with 17 bases in the middle. This CDR3 region has 15 residues. The CDR3 region is CASSHKRGVADTQYF. DNA of the CDR3: TGTGCCAGTAGCCACAAGAGGGGTGTTGCAGATACGCAGTATTTT.

The genes are TRBV25-1 and TRBJ2-2; 9 bases are a match to TRBD1. V trimming: 6 bases; J trimming: 5 bases; junction bases outside the gene matches: 10. Per germline, CDR1 MGHDK and CDR2 SYGVNS. The CDR3 runs 16 residues. The CDR3 nucleotides are TGTGCCAGCAGCGGAGGGAGGACAGGGGTAACCGGGGAGCTGTTTTTT. Its translation is CASSGGRTGVTGELFF.

The chain carries TRBV5-6 and TRBJ1-6, with D possibly TRBD1 on 6 matching bases. V lost 4 bases and J 8 bases, leaving 13 bases between the germline ends. Germline loops: CDR1 SGHDT, CDR2 YYEEEE. There are 14 residues in the CDR3. The CDR3 coding sequence is TGTGCCAGCAGCGCCGGGACACTCTATTCACCCCTCCACTTT. This sequence encodes CASSAGTLYSPLHF.

The chain recombines TRBV6-5 with TRBJ1-1; no reliable D call. V lost 6 bases and J lost 2, with 13 bases in between. Germline V gene data show CDR1 as MNHEY and CDR2 as SVGAGI. The CDR3 has 14 amino acids. CDR3: CASSNRGPNTEAFF. DNA of the CDR3: TGTGCCAGCAGCAACCGTGGTCCCAACACTGAAGCTTTCTTT.

The chain couples TRBV6-5 to TRBJ1-5; D uncertain. Trimming took off 6 bases at V and 0 bases at J, with 12 bases between the two ends. CDR3 length: 15 residues. Germline assignment: CDR1 MNHEY and CDR2 SVGAGI. CDR3: CASRRLANSNQPQHF. The CDR3, as DNA: TGTGCCAGCAGAAGACTCGCTAATAGCAATCAGCCCCAGCATTTT.

The chain couples TRBV18 to TRBJ1-4; D is uncertain. V lost 6 bases and J lost 5, with 25 bases in between. CDR3 length: 18 amino acids. The germline CDR1 and CDR2 sequences are KGHSH and LQKENI. DNA for the CDR3: TGTGCCAGCTCCCTAAACTCTAAGGACGGTCTGCTGAATGAAAAACTGTTTTTT. Its protein product is CASSLNSKDGLLNEKLFF. Full variable domain (remainder filled in from reference TRBV18 and TRBJ1-4): NAGVMQNPRHLVRRRGQEARLRCSPMKGHSHVYWYRQLPEEGLKFMVYLQKENIIDESGMPKERFSAEFPKEGPSILRIQQVVRGDSAAYFCASSLNSKDGLLNEKLFFGSGTQLSVL.

The rearrangement joins TRBV6-1 to TRBJ2-1; D is ambiguous. Trimming took 6 bases from V and 6 from J, leaving 6 bases between them. Per the germline V gene, CDR1 is MNHNS and CDR2 is SASEGT. The CDR3 length is 11 residues. CDR3 region: CASRRSNEQFF. DNA for the CDR3: TGTGCCAGCAGGCGTAGCAATGAGCAGTTCTTC.

V and J are TRBV7-9 and TRBJ1-2; TRBD1 is a possible D gene (5 bases). Germline CDR1 and CDR2: SEHNR and FQNEAQ (reference sequence). Trimming removed 4 bases at V and 7 bases at J, with 13 bases between. This CDR3 is built from 13 residues. The CDR3: CASSSTAGVGYTF. CDR3 sequence (DNA): TGTGCCAGCAGCTCTACGGCGGGGGTTGGCTACACCTTC.